The T cell receptor beta chain described here comes from a study of cytomegalovirus exposure and HLA in healthy donors. There are 15 residues in the CDR3. The V and J ends lost 4 bases and 5 bases, in that order; junction bases with no gene match: 10. CDR1 is SEHNR and CDR2 is FQNEAQ in the germline V gene (reference sequence). General study findings and limits: Across HLA loci, a later analysis found differing TCR association rates, with DRB1 most and HLA-C fewest.

Turning to this clone: Its antigen is not known.

This PCR relied on a set of 60 Vbeta primers and 13 Jbeta primers. Clones were read by immunoSEQ multiplex PCR, and TCRdb kept only the in-frame ones, dropping some. The repertoire holds some 220,000 clones, with 85% as singletons. The TCR comes from a girl aged 2 to 10 in good health and CMV-seronegative. Sequencing was carried out using PBMCs. This rearrangement joins TRBV7-9 to TRBJ1-1; 7 nucleotides line up with TRBD1. CDR3 sequence (DNA): TGTGCCAGCAGCTCCCGAACAGGGGTGAGAACTGAAGCTTTCTTT. Protein product: CASSSRTGVRTEAFF.